These 17 T cell receptor beta chains share one sample of origin, sequenced in a study of Tregs in tolerant kidney transplant recipients. TCRdb's table, derived via immunoSEQ multiplex PCR, lists solely in-frame clones and lacks some. The sample includes about 110,000 clones, roughly 90% of them seen just once. Source: CD4+ T cells from blood, taken before the transplant. These receptors were obtained from a human donor who received a combined kidney and bone marrow transplant.

The chain has TRBV6-1 and TRBJ2-7, with 9 bases aligning to TRBD1. The CDR3 runs to 15 residues. Germline V gene lookup returns CDR1 MNHNS and CDR2 SASEGT. Trimming removed 1 base from V and 4 bases from J; junction bases left unmatched: 5. The DNA for the CDR3 is TGTGCCAGCAGTGAAGAAGGGACAGGGAATTACGAGCAGTACTTC. Translated, it gives CASSEEGTGNYEQYF.

This chain uses TRBV30 with TRBJ2-7, with D uncertain. V was pared by 0 bases and J by 2 bases, with 11 bases between. The CDR3 loop spans 14 amino acids. Germline CDR1 is GTSNPN and CDR2 is SVGIG (reference sequence). The CDR3 coding sequence is TGTGCCTGGAGTGTATTCGGCAGGACCTACGAGCAGTACTTC. It is translated as CAWSVFGRTYEQYF.

J is TRBJ2-1 and V is TRBV7-8, with 11 bases matching TRBD1. Germline CDR1 and CDR2: SGHVS and FQNEAQ. With 4 bases clipped from V and 7 bases from J, the junction kept 3 bases outside the gene matches. The CDR3 has 14 amino acids. CDR3: CASSSRDRGNEQFF. CDR3 bases: TGTGCCAGCAGCTCGAGGGACAGGGGGAATGAGCAGTTCTTC.

V gene TRBV9 combines with J gene TRBJ2-3, with 13 bases identical to TRBD2. The CDR3 contains 18 residues. In germline, CDR1 is SGDLS, CDR2 YYNGEE. V trimming: 0 bases; J trimming: 3 bases; junction bases outside the gene matches: 7. CDR3 DNA sequence: TGTGCCAGCAGCGTAGGGACTAGCGGGAGAGGAGAGACAGATACGCAGTATTTT. Translating it yields CASSVGTSGRGETDTQYF.

The chain employs TRBV5-1 and TRBJ2-7; maybe TRBD2 (7 bases). In germline, CDR1 is SGHRS, CDR2 YFSETQ. V lost 6 bases and J lost 2, with 18 bases in between. The CDR3 covers 15 residues. For the CDR3, the DNA is TGCGCCAGCACCGACTACCGGGGGGCAACCTACGAGCAGTACTTC. Translating it yields CASTDYRGATYEQYF.

The chain is built from TRBV6-6 and TRBJ1-2; a weak D match, TRBD1 (5 bases). Germline loops: CDR1 MNHNY, CDR2 SVGAGI (reference sequence). Between the trimmed V and J ends, which lost 4 bases and 0 bases, there was a span of 12 bases. CDR3 size: 15 residues. The CDR3 bases are TGTGCCAGCAGTTCAGGGCAGTTAGCTAACTATGGCTACACCTTC. It specifies CASSSGQLANYGYTF.

This rearrangement joins TRBV27 to TRBJ2-3; TRBD2 might be the D (5 bases). From germline, CDR1 is MNHEY and CDR2 SMNVEV (reference sequence). The CDR3 is 18 residues long. Trimming stripped 2 bases from V and 0 bases from J, with 18 bases between. This CDR3 is CASSLRAGLAASTDTQYF. CDR3 bases: TGTGCCAGCAGTTTACGGGCTGGGCTAGCAGCGAGCACAGATACGCAGTATTTT.

This chain joins TRBV11-3 and TRBJ2-1; 7 bases are shared with TRBD1. The CDR3 length is 16 residues. Germline CDR1 and CDR2: SGHNT and YENEEA. V shed 1 base, J shed 6 bases, and the junction held 9 bases outside the gene matches. The CDR3 spells CASSLGSGQLINEQFF. The CDR3 region has the DNA TGTGCCAGCAGCTTAGGGTCGGGACAGTTGATCAATGAGCAGTTCTTC.

The chain recombines TRBV6-6 with TRBJ2-3, with 9 bases lining up with TRBD1. Trimming took 7 bases from V and 1 from J; bases not matched to a gene: 6. This CDR3 spans 15 amino acids. The germline CDR1 and CDR2 sequences are MNHNY and SVGAGI (reference sequence). CDR3 sequence (DNA): TGTGCCAGCACCGACCGGGACAGGGGCACAGATACGCAGTATTTT. It specifies CASTDRDRGTDTQYF.

This chain connects TRBV7-8 to TRBJ2-2; unclear D gene. Per germline, CDR1 SGHVS and CDR2 FQNEAQ. CDR3 length: 12 amino acids. The V end was cut by 5 bases, the J end by 5 bases, with 6 bases between. The CDR3 reads CASSLATGELFF. CDR3 nucleotide sequence: TGTGCCAGCAGCCTCGCGACCGGGGAGCTGTTTTTT. The complete variable domain, with remaining parts taken from reference TRBV7-8 and TRBJ2-2, reads GAGVSQSPRYKVAKRGQDVALRCDPISGHVSLFWYQQALGQGPEFLTYFQNEAQLDKSGLPSDRFFAERPEGSVSTLKIQRTQQEDSAVYLCASSLATGELFFGEGSRLTVL.

This rearrangement joins TRBV5-4 to TRBJ2-3; D is undetermined. CDR3 size: 16 residues. The V end was cut by 3 bases, the J end by 1 base, with 15 bases between. Germline V gives CDR1 SGHNT, CDR2 YYREEE (reference sequence). The CDR3 reads CASSSPGVFGTDTQYF. The CDR3 bases are TGTGCCAGCAGCTCTCCTGGAGTGTTCGGCACAGATACGCAGTATTTT.

This rearrangement joins TRBV18 to TRBJ2-7, with TRBD2 matching over 8 bases. V lost 6 bases, J lost 7 bases, and 11 bases stayed unmatched. The germline V gene has CDR1 KGHSH and CDR2 LQKENI. The CDR3 is 14 residues long. CDR3 bases: TGTGCCAGCTCCACGGGAGGGCCACGAGGGGAGCAGTACTTC. Translating gives CASSTGGPRGEQYF.

The V and J genes are TRBV19 and TRBJ2-7; 7 nucleotides align to TRBD1. The CDR3 length is 14 residues. Germline V lookup: CDR1 LNHDA, CDR2 SQIVND (reference sequence). V dropped 5 bases and J dropped 3; count of bases not matched to a gene: 7. This chain's CDR3 is CASSAKTGFYEQYF. The CDR3 DNA is TGTGCCAGTAGTGCCAAGACAGGGTTCTACGAGCAGTACTTC.

The genes are TRBV7-9 and TRBJ2-1; 8 bases agree with TRBD2. After removal of 2 bases from V and 3 bases from J, the junction contained 3 bases not matched to a gene. Germline loops: CDR1 SEHNR, CDR2 FQNEAQ (reference sequence). The CDR3 length is 15 residues. In DNA form, the CDR3 reads TGTGCCAGCAGCTTACCCAGCGGGAGCTACAATGAGCAGTTCTTC. It encodes CASSLPSGSYNEQFF.

The chain is built from TRBV5-4 and TRBJ2-5, with a weak D call TRBD1 (6 bases). Per the germline V gene, CDR1 is SGHNT and CDR2 is YYREEE (reference sequence). This CDR3 is built from 16 residues. With 0 bases removed from V and 2 bases from J, the gap between germline ends came to 14 bases. The DNA for the CDR3 is TGTGCCAGCAGCTTGGCTACCCAGGGGCGGCAAGAGACCCAGTACTTC. It yields the protein CASSLATQGRQETQYF.

The gene calls are TRBV5-1 and TRBJ2-1, with TRBD2 matching 13 bases. The CDR3 has 16 residues. The J segment lost 7 bases and the V segment lost 0 bases, leaving 4 bases of the junction unmatched. Germline CDR1 SGHRS, CDR2 YFSETQ. Here the CDR3 reads CASSLGRTSGSNEQFF. CDR3 DNA: TGCGCCAGCAGCTTGGGACGGACTAGCGGGAGTAATGAGCAGTTCTTC.

The CDR3 DNA follows: TGTGCCAGCAGGTTTCCCCAACCGGGACAGGGTGGCTACACCTTC. Its protein is CASRFPQPGQGGYTF. The chain uses TRBV28 and TRBJ1-2, with 9 bases fitting TRBD1. Germline values: CDR1 MDHEN, CDR2 SYDVKM. The CDR3 runs to 15 residues. V lost 6 bases to trimming and J lost 7 bases; unmatched junction nucleotides: 12.